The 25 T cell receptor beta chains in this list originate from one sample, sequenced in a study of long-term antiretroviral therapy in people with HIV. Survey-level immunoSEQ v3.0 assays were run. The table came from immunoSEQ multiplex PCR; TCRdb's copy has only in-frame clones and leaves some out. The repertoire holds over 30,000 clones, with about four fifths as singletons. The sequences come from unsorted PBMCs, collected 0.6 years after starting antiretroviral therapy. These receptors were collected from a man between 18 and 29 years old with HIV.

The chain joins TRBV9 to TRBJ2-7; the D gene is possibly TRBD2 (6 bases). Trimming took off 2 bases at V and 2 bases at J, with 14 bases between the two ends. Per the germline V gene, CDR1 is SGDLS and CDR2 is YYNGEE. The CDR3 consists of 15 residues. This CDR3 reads CASSVGRDPTYEQYF. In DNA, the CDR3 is TGTGCCAGCAGCGTGGGGCGGGACCCCACCTACGAGCAGTACTTC.

The CDR3 bases are TGCAGCGTTGGGTCAGCGGGAGGAAAGAATGAGCAGTTCTTC. Its translation is CSVGSAGGKNEQFF. The chain carries TRBV29-1 and TRBJ2-1; the match to TRBD2 covers 9 bases. V shed 4 bases and J 7 bases; nucleotides not matched to a gene: 8. Germline CDR1 reads SQVTM; CDR2 reads ANQGSEA. The CDR3 has 14 residues.

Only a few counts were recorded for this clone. DNA for the CDR3: TGTGCCAGCAGGGCCATGGGGACAGGGCAAAAGCCCCAGCATTTT. This sequence encodes CASRAMGTGQKPQHF. The chain has TRBV6-5 and TRBJ1-5, with 9 bases that match TRBD1. This CDR3 contains 15 residues. Per the germline V gene, CDR1 is MNHEY and CDR2 is SVGAGI. J lost 8 bases, V lost 6 bases, and 11 bases had no gene match.

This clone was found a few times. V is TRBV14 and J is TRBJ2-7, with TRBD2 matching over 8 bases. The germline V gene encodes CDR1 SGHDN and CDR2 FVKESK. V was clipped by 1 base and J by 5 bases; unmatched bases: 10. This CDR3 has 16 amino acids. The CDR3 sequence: CASSQARPSGSNEQYF. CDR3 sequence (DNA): TGTGCCAGCAGCCAAGCCCGTCCCAGCGGGAGTAACGAGCAGTACTTC.

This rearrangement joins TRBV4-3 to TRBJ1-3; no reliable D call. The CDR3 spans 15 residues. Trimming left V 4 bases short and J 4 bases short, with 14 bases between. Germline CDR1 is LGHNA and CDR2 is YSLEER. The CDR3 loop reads CASSLASTLGNTIYF. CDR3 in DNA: TGCGCCAGCAGCCTTGCCTCAACCCTAGGAAACACCATATATTTT.

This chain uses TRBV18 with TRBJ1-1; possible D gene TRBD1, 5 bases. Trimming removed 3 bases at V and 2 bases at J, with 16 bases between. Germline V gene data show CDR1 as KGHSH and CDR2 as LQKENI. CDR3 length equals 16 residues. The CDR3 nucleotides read TGTGCCAGCTCACCCCTTGGTGGGGGACCTAACACTGAAGCTTTCTTT. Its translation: CASSPLGGGPNTEAFF.

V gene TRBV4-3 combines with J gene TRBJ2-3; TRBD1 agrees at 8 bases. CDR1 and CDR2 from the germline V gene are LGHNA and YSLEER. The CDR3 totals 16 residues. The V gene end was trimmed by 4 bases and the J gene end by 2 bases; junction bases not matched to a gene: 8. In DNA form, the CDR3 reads TGCGCCAGCAGCCGAAGGACAGGGAAGTTCACAGATACGCAGTATTTT. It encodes CASSRRTGKFTDTQYF.

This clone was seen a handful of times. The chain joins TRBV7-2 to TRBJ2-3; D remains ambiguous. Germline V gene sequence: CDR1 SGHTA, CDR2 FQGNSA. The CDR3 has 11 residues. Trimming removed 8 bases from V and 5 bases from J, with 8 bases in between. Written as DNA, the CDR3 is TGTGCCAGCTCTGCGGTAGATACGCAGTATTTT. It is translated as CASSAVDTQYF. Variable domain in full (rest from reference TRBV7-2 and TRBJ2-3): GAGVSQSPSNKVTEKGKDVELRCDPISGHTALYWYRQSLGQGLEFLIYFQGNSAPDKSGLPSDRFSAERTGGSVSTLTIQRTQQEDSAVYLCASSAVDTQYFGPGTRLTVL.

CDR3 region: CASNFRSYEQYF. The CDR3 DNA follows: TGTGCCAGCAACTTTAGGTCCTACGAGCAGTACTTC. The chain links TRBV11-3 to TRBJ2-7; D is unclear. Germline V gene lookup returns CDR1 SGHNT and CDR2 YENEEA. The CDR3 has 12 residues. Trimming shortened V by 7 bases and J by 1 base, and 8 bases separated the two germline ends.

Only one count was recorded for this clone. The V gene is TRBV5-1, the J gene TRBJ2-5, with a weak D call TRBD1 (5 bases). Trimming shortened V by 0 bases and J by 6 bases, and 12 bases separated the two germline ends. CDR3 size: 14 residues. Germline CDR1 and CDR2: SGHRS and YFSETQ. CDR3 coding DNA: TGCGCCAGCAGCTTGGATTCAGGGATGCAGACCCAGTACTTC. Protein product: CASSLDSGMQTQYF.

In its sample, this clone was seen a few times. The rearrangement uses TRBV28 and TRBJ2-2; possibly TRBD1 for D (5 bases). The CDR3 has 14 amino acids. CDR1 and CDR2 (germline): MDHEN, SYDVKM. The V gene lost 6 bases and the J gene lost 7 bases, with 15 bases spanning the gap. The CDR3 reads CASRTSGQSGELFF. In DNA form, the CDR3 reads TGTGCCAGCAGGACCTCAGGGCAGAGCGGGGAGCTGTTTTTT.

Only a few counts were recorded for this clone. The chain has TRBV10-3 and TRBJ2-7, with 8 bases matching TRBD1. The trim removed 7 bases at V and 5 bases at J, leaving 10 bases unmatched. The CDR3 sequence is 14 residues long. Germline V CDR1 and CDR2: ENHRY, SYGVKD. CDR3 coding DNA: TGTGCCATCAACGGACAGGGTGGGATCCACGAGCAGTACTTC. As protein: CAINGQGGIHEQYF.

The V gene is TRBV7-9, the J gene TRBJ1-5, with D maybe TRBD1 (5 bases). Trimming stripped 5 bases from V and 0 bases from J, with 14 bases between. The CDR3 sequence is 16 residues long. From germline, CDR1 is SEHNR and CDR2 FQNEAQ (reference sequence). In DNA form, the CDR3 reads TGTGCCAGCAGCCGGGGGGGGGACTATAGCAATCAGCCCCAGCATTTT. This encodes CASSRGGDYSNQPQHF.

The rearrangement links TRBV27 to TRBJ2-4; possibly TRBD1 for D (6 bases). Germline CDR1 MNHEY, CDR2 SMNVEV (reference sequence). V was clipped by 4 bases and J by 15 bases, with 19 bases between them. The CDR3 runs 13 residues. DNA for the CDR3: TGTGCCAGCAGTTCCACAGGGTCCCCTTCCTCGTACTTC. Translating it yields CASSSTGSPSSYF.

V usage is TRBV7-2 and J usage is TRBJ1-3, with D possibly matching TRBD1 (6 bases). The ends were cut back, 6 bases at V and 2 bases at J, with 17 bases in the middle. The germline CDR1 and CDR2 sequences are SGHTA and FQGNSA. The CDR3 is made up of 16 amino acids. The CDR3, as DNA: TGTGCCAGCAGACCAGGCCCCAGGGGAACTGGAAACACCATATATTTT. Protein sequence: CASRPGPRGTGNTIYF.

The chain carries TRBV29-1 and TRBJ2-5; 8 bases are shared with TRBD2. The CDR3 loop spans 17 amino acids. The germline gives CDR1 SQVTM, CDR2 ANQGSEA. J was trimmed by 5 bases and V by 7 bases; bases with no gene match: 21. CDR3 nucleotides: TGCAGCGCGCCCGGGGGTGTAGCGGGATGGGGGCAGGAGACCCAGTACTTC. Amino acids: CSAPGGVAGWGQETQYF.

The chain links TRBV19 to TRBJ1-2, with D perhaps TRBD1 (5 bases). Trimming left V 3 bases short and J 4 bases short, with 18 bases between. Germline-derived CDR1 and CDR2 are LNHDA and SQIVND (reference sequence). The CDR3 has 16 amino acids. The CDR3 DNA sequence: TGTGCCAGTAGTATGGGGGAGGTCTCCCTGAGCTATGGCTACACCTTC. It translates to CASSMGEVSLSYGYTF. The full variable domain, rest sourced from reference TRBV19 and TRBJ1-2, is DGGITQSPKYLFRKEGQNVTLSCEQNLNHDAMYWYRQDPGQGLRLIYYSQIVNDFQKGDIAEGYSVSREKKESFPLTVTSAQKNPTAFYLCASSMGEVSLSYGYTFGSGTRLTVV.

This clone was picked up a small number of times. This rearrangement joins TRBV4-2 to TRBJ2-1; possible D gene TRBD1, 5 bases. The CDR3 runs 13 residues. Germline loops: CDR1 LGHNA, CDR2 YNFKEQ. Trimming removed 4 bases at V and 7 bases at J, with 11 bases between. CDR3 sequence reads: CASSPMDTNEQFF. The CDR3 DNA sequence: TGTGCCAGCAGCCCAATGGACACTAATGAGCAGTTCTTC.

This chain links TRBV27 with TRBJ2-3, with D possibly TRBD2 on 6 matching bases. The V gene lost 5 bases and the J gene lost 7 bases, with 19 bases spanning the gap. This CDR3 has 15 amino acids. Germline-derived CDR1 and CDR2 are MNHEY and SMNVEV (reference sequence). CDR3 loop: CASSKGGPNAYTQYF. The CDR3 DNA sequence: TGTGCCAGCAGTAAGGGAGGCCCCAACGCGTATACGCAGTATTTT.

The CDR3 DNA sequence: TGTGCCACCTCCTCTCAGCCGGGAGTCAACTATGGCTACACCTTC. This codes for CATSSQPGVNYGYTF. The chain employs TRBV27 and TRBJ1-2; D not resolved. Germline-derived CDR1 and CDR2 are MNHEY and SMNVEV (reference sequence). Trimming left V 10 bases short and J 2 bases short, with 20 bases between. The CDR3 is 15 residues long.

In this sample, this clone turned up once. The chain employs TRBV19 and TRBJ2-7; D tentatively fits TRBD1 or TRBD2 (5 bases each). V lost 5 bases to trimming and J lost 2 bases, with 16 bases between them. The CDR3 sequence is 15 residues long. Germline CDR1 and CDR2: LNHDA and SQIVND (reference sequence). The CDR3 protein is CASSVGWDAAYEQYF. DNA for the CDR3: TGTGCCAGTAGTGTAGGGTGGGACGCAGCCTACGAGCAGTACTTC.

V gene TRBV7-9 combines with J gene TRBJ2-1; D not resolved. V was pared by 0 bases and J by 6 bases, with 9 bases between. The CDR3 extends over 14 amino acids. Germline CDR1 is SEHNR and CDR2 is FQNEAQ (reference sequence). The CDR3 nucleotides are TGTGCCAGCAGCTTAGCGCTCAGCGTCAATGAGCAGTTCTTC. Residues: CASSLALSVNEQFF. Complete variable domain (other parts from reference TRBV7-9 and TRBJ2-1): DTGVSQNPRHKITKRGQNVTFRCDPISEHNRLYWYRQTLGQGPEFLTYFQNEAQLEKSRLLSDRFSAERPKGSFSTLEIQRTEQGDSAMYLCASSLALSVNEQFFGPGTRLTVL.

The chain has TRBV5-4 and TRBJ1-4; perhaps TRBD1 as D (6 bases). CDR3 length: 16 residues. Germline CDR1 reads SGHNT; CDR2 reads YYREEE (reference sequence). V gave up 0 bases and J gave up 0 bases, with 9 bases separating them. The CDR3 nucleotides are TGTGCCAGCAGCTTGGGGGGGGGCGCAACTAATGAAAAACTGTTTTTT. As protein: CASSLGGGATNEKLFF.

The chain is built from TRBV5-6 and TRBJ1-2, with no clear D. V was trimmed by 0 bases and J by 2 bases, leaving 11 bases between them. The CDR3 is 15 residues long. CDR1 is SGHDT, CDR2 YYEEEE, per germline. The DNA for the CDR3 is TGTGCCAGCAGCTTGGCGGGGATCTCGAACTATGGCTACACCTTC. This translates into CASSLAGISNYGYTF.

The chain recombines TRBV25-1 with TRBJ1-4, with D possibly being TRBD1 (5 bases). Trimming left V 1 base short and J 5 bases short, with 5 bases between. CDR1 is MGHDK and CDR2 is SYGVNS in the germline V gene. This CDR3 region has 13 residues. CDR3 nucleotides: TGTGCCAGCAGTGAATGGGGGAATGAAAAACTGTTTTTT. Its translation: CASSEWGNEKLFF.